The 14 T cell receptor beta chains in this list originate from one sample, sequenced in a study of blood T cell repertoires in COVID-19. Profiling relied on immunoSEQ multiplex PCR, and the TCRdb table lists in-frame clones only, not all of them. The table shows 400,000 to 500,000 clones, with 70% to 90% occurring only once. The specimen sequenced was PBMCs or T cells enriched from blood (not recorded which). Receptors originate from a woman aged 18-30 years who had been exposed to COVID-19.

The V and J genes are TRBV2 and TRBJ2-5, with 10 bases matching TRBD1. Trimming took 2 bases from V and 5 from J; bases not matched to a gene: 2. This CDR3 has 14 amino acids. Looked up from germline, CDR1 is SNHLY and CDR2 is FYNNEI. The CDR3 reads CASSEPGQGETQYF. In DNA form, the CDR3 reads TGTGCCAGCAGTGAACCGGGACAGGGGGAGACCCAGTACTTC.

This sequence joins TRBV4-3 and TRBJ1-3; 7 bases are shared with TRBD1. V gave up 0 bases and J gave up 2 bases; unmatched junction bases: 4. In germline, CDR1 is LGHNA, CDR2 YSLEER. The CDR3 is 16 residues long. Here the CDR3 DNA reads TGCGCCAGCAGCCAAGACCACAGGGGTGCTGGAAACACCATATATTTT. Translated, it gives CASSQDHRGAGNTIYF.

On this clone: At the DNA level, this CDR3 is encoded by other sequences in the same sample as well. The CDR3 bases are TGTGCCAGCAGCTCGGACAGGGGTCCCTACGAGCAGTACTTC. Residues: CASSSDRGPYEQYF. The chain recombines TRBV5-6 with TRBJ2-7; 9 bases are shared with TRBD1. After removal of 3 bases from V and 2 bases from J, the junction contained 3 bases not matched to a gene. The length of the CDR3 is 14 residues. Germline V lookup: CDR1 SGHDT, CDR2 YYEEEE.

V is TRBV5-1 and J is TRBJ1-6, with D possibly matching TRBD1 (5 bases). Germline V gene sequence: CDR1 SGHRS, CDR2 YFSETQ. Trimming cost V 2 bases and J 6 bases, with 12 bases left between them. The CDR3 covers 15 residues. CDR3 nucleotide sequence: TGCGCCAGCAGCTTCACAAGGGGAGGTAATTCACCCCTCCACTTT. Its protein is CASSFTRGGNSPLHF.

V and J are TRBV5-1 and TRBJ1-3; D possibly corresponds to TRBD1 (5 bases). Trimming shortened V by 4 bases and J by 0 bases, and 14 bases separated the two germline ends. The germline gives CDR1 SGHRS, CDR2 YFSETQ. This CDR3 has 16 amino acids. The CDR3 sequence: CASSEGMTASGNTIYF. The CDR3 region has the DNA TGCGCCAGCAGCGAAGGAATGACAGCCTCTGGAAACACCATATATTTT.

The V gene is TRBV5-1, the J gene TRBJ2-7; the D gene is possibly TRBD2 (5 bases). Trimming removed 0 bases at V and 3 bases at J, with 10 bases between. CDR1 is SGHRS and CDR2 is YFSETQ in the germline V gene. The CDR3 runs 14 residues. The DNA for the CDR3 is TGCGCCAGCAGCTTGGGAGGACTGCTCTACGAGCAGTACTTC. This translates into CASSLGGLLYEQYF.

The V gene is TRBV2, the J gene TRBJ2-5; D is possibly TRBD2 (5 bases). CDR3 length: 14 amino acids. V shed 7 bases and J shed 4 bases, with 16 bases lying between them. CDR1 SNHLY and CDR2 FYNNEI come from the germline V gene. This CDR3 reads CASKRDNGVETQYF. The CDR3 DNA reads as TGTGCCAGCAAACGGGATAACGGGGTAGAGACCCAGTACTTC. Filled out from reference TRBV2 and TRBJ2-5, the complete variable domain reads EPEVTQTPSHQVTQMGQEVILRCVPISNHLYFYWYRQILGQKVEFLVSFYNNEISEKSEIFDDQFSVERPDGSNFTLKIRSTKLEDSAMYFCASKRDNGVETQYFGPGTRLLVL.

The chain has TRBV19 and TRBJ2-1, with 11 bases identical to TRBD2. The CDR3 length is 14 residues. V was clipped by 4 bases and J by 8 bases; unmatched bases: 4. Looked up from germline, CDR1 is LNHDA and CDR2 is SQIVND (reference sequence). CDR3 sequence reads: CASSRTSGRDEQFF. In nucleotides, the CDR3 is TGTGCCAGTAGTAGAACTAGCGGGAGAGATGAGCAGTTCTTC.

The rearrangement uses TRBV24-1 and TRBJ2-3; TRBD2 aligns across 11 bases. The CDR3 runs 17 residues. The germline CDR1 and CDR2 sequences are KGHDR and SFDVKD. V was pared by 3 bases and J by 1 base, with 5 bases of the junction left unmatched. The CDR3 loop is CATSDLLAGAGTDTQYF. For the CDR3, the DNA is TGTGCCACCAGTGATCTACTAGCGGGGGCTGGCACAGATACGCAGTATTTT.

The gene calls are TRBV19 and TRBJ1-2; the D gene is possibly TRBD1 (6 bases). Germline-derived CDR1 and CDR2 are LNHDA and SQIVND (reference sequence). This CDR3 comprises 15 residues. V was clipped by 8 bases and J by 7 bases, with 23 bases between them. The CDR3 here is CASYPVPGGGGGYTF. CDR3 DNA sequence: TGTGCCAGTTACCCCGTCCCGGGGGGCGGTGGTGGCTACACCTTC.

The chain recombines TRBV11-2 with TRBJ2-5; maybe TRBD1 (6 bases). Germline V gene sequence: CDR1 SGHAT, CDR2 FQNNGV. The V end lost 1 base, the J end lost 1 base, and 13 bases lay between the germline ends. The CDR3 is made up of 16 amino acids. The CDR3 reads CASSLGTAPLQETQYF. The CDR3 DNA is TGTGCCAGCAGCTTAGGGACAGCTCCCCTCCAAGAGACCCAGTACTTC.

V is TRBV5-8 and J is TRBJ2-2; maybe TRBD1 (5 bases). Germline assignment: CDR1 SGHTS and CDR2 YDEGEE. Trimming took 4 bases from V and 5 from J, leaving 18 bases between them. CDR3 size: 16 residues. The CDR3 spells CASSTDGRQKTGELFF. In DNA form, the CDR3 reads TGTGCCAGCAGCACGGACGGAAGACAGAAGACCGGGGAGCTGTTTTTT.

V usage is TRBV7-6 and J usage is TRBJ2-3, with D possibly being TRBD2 (6 bases). The germline V gene encodes CDR1 SGHVS and CDR2 FNYEAQ. V lost 7 bases, J lost 2 bases, and 10 bases lay in between. The CDR3 runs 13 residues. The CDR3, as DNA: TGTGCCAGCAACGGGGGATACACAGATACGCAGTATTTT. It is translated as CASNGGYTDTQYF.

The rearrangement links TRBV6-5 to TRBJ2-5; 7 bases align to TRBD1. The junction had 8 bases not matched to a gene; V was cut back by 6 bases and J by 7 bases. CDR3 length: 13 amino acids. CDR1 is MNHEY, CDR2 SVGAGI, per germline. CDR3 in amino acids: CASSQGQAATQYF. The CDR3 DNA follows: TGTGCCAGCAGCCAAGGACAGGCGGCGACCCAGTACTTC.